Below, 21 T cell receptor beta chains from the same sample are listed, as sequenced in a study of CD8+CD57+ T cells in acquired aplastic anemia. Genomic DNA, the template, was used for profiling of the TCR beta VDJ and CDR3. MiXCR was run by TCRdb on the reads, yielding one entry per CDR3 protein. The profile shows around 250,000 distinct CDR3 sequences, 82% of them singletons. Selection for sequencing was limited to patients who had shown CD8+CD57+ cell expansion by flow cytometry. Sequencing used sorted CD4+, CD8+, or CD8+CD57+ T cells (not recorded which) from PBMCs. The receptor source for this set is a human donor with aplastic anemia.

This clonotype has more than one count but fewer than ten. The chain carries TRBV20-1 and TRBJ1-5; 11 nucleotides line up with TRBD1. With V trimmed by 4 bases and J by 13 bases, 9 bases remained unmatched. Looked up from germline, CDR1 is DFQATT and CDR2 is SNEGSKA (reference sequence). The CDR3 length is 13 residues. The CDR3 sequence is CSATGQGARGQHF. CDR3 sequence (DNA): TGCAGTGCTACCGGACAGGGGGCGCGGGGTCAGCATTTT.

This chain uses TRBV7-9 with TRBJ2-1, with 8 bases matching TRBD2. V was clipped by 3 bases and J by 1 base; unmatched bases: 8. Germline-derived CDR1 and CDR2 are SEHNR and FQNEAQ (reference sequence). This CDR3 has 17 residues. The CDR3 loop is CASSFVDGGGSYNEQFF. The CDR3 DNA sequence: TGTGCCAGCAGCTTTGTTGACGGCGGGGGGTCCTACAATGAGCAGTTCTTC. The entire variable domain, with the rest obtained from reference TRBV7-9 and TRBJ2-1, is as follows: DTGVSQNPRHKITKRGQNVTFRCDPISEHNRLYWYRQTLGQGPEFLTYFQNEAQLEKSRLLSDRFSAERPKGSFSTLEIQRTEQGDSAMYLCASSFVDGGGSYNEQFFGPGTRLTVL.

The chain carries TRBV6-5 and TRBJ2-3; D ambiguous. The CDR3 is 14 residues long. Trimming took 5 bases from V and 0 from J, leaving 9 bases between them. The germline V gene encodes CDR1 MNHEY and CDR2 SVGAGI. The chain's CDR3 is CASSEMGSTDTQYF. DNA of the CDR3: TGTGCCAGCAGTGAAATGGGTAGCACAGATACGCAGTATTTT.

This clonotype was seen once. Because the CDR3's place on the DNA is in doubt, the DNA is left out and the CDR3 is given as listed by TCRdb. The gene calls are TRBV9 and TRBJ1-2. The CDR3 has 14 amino acids, counting both end residues. Germline CDR1 and CDR2: SGDLS and YYNGEE. CDR3 sequence reads: CASSDSSRGYTFTF.

The genes are TRBV7-3 and TRBJ1-5, with TRBD1 identical over 7 bases. This CDR3 region has 15 residues. The ends lost 6 bases at V and 15 bases at J; junction bases unmatched: 20. Germline CDR1 reads SGHTA; CDR2 reads FQGTGA. CDR3 protein: CASSRGGTEKFLGHF. CDR3 DNA: TGTGCCAGCAGTCGAGGGGGGACAGAAAAATTCCTTGGGCATTTT.

In regard to this clonotype: One end of the junction is discordant with germline, which a read error may explain. The chain employs TRBV7-9 and TRBJ1-2; D not resolved. The CDR3 loop spans 14 amino acids. Germline V CDR1 and CDR2: SEHNR, FQNEAQ (reference sequence). CDR3 nucleotide sequence: TGTGCCAGCAGGGGAGGATTCAGTACCTATGGCTACAGCTTC. Its translation: CASRGGFSTYGYSF.

Concerning this clonotype itself: Because it lacks the conserved phenylalanine or tryptophan at the end, this CDR3 is likely a read error. The J gene is TRBJ1-4, the V gene TRBV5-1, with D possibly TRBD1 on 6 matching bases. The CDR3 is 16 amino acids. From germline, CDR1 is SGHRS and CDR2 YFSETQ. The CDR3 region has the DNA TGCGCCGGCAGCACAACAGGGACGGGGACTAATGAAAAACTGTTTCTT. Encoded protein: CAGSTTGTGTNEKLFL.

This chain links TRBV5-6 with TRBJ2-4; 7 bases map to TRBD2. Germline V gives CDR1 SGHDT, CDR2 YYEEEE. This CDR3 has 12 residues. Trimming removed 5 bases from V and 8 bases from J; junction bases left unmatched: 4. The CDR3 DNA follows: TGTGCCAGCAGAGTGGGGGGGGACATTCAGTACTTC. Its translation is CASRVGGDIQYF.

This clonotype was found once. This chain joins TRBV7-9 and TRBJ2-5, with D unresolved. This CDR3 spans 12 amino acids. Germline V CDR1 and CDR2: SEHNR, FQNEAQ (reference sequence). V was clipped by 4 bases and J by 2 bases, with 5 bases between them. The CDR3 loop reads CASSYIQETQYF. The CDR3 DNA reads TGTGCCAGCAGCTATATACAAGAGACCCAGTACTTC.

This sequence joins TRBV2 and TRBJ2-1; D remains unclear. Germline V gene lookup returns CDR1 SNHLY and CDR2 FYNNEI. The V end lost 3 bases, the J end lost 7 bases, and 10 bases lay between the germline ends. CDR3 length: 13 residues. The CDR3 region is CASSDPFGNEQFF. CDR3 sequence (DNA): TGTGCCAGCAGTGATCCCTTTGGGAATGAGCAGTTCTTC.

The rearrangement links TRBV4-2 to TRBJ2-7; 11 bases are a match to TRBD2. After removal of 4 bases from V and 2 bases from J, the junction contained 1 base not matched to a gene. Germline assignment: CDR1 LGHNA and CDR2 YNFKEQ. The length of the CDR3 is 14 residues. The CDR3 loop reads CASSLAGGAYEQYV. In DNA form, the CDR3 reads TGTGCCAGCAGCCTAGCGGGAGGGGCCTACGAGCAGTACGTC.

The CDR3 DNA sequence: TGTGCCAGCAGCCTAACGGGACTCCCCAATACGCAGTTCTTC. It translates to CASSLTGLPNTQFF. This rearrangement joins TRBV7-2 to TRBJ2-1; D might be TRBD2 (6 bases). The CDR3 has 14 residues. Trimming left V 5 bases short and J 12 bases short, with 20 bases between. Germline V gene sequence: CDR1 SGHTA, CDR2 FQGNSA.

With regard to this clonotype: One end of the junction varies from germline; a read error may be responsible. The J gene is TRBJ2-3, the V gene TRBV7-8; D not certain. There are 14 residues in the CDR3. Per the germline V gene, CDR1 is SGHVS and CDR2 is FQNEAQ. The CDR3 loop is CASSLDPGPTALYF. As DNA, the CDR3 is TGTGCCAGCAGCTTAGATCCAGGCCCCACAGCCCTGTACTTT. Combining the CDR3 with reference TRBV7-8 and TRBJ2-3 gives the whole variable domain GAGVSQSPRYKVAKRGQDVALRCDPISGHVSLFWYQQALGQGPEFLTYFQNEAQLDKSGLPSDRFFAERPEGSVSTLKIQRTQQEDSAVYLCASSLDPGPTALYFGPGTRLTVL.

The chain couples TRBV2 to TRBJ1-2, with D possibly being TRBD1 (6 bases). V dropped 6 bases and J dropped 7 bases, with 21 bases sitting between them. Germline V gene sequence: CDR1 SNHLY, CDR2 FYNNEI. The CDR3 is 15 amino acids. This CDR3 is CASRTSSGTSTGYTF. The CDR3 bases are TGTGCCAGCAGGACCTCCTCCGGGACATCAACTGGCTACACCTTC.

Many counts were recorded for this clonotype. Just one base apart from a much larger clone, this may be a read error. The missing conserved phenylalanine or tryptophan at the end of this CDR3 makes a read error likely. No DNA is shown, since the ends of the CDR3 on it are uncertain; the CDR3 is the one TCRdb lists. The chain is built from TRBV2 and TRBJ2-1; the DNA was not used to check the table's D call, TRBD1. The CDR3 numbers 16 amino acids, ends counted. Germline CDR1 and CDR2: SNHLY and FYNNEI. This CDR3 is CASGDGGTNTQYFGPG.

V and J are TRBV7-2 and TRBJ2-7; 7 bases fit TRBD1. Germline CDR1 SGHTA, CDR2 FQGNSA. V lost 3 bases, J lost 3 bases, and 17 bases stayed unmatched. The CDR3 sequence is 18 residues long. The CDR3 loop reads CASSLKGGADYLYYEQYV. DNA of the CDR3: TGTGCCAGCAGCTTGAAAGGGGGCGCCGACTATCTTTACTACGAGCAGTACGTC.

The chain is built from TRBV19 and TRBJ2-1; D remains ambiguous. Germline assignment: CDR1 LNHDA and CDR2 SQIVND (reference sequence). Trimming left V 1 base short and J 0 bases short, with 7 bases between. CDR3 length equals 15 residues. The CDR3 DNA reads as TGTGCCAGTAGTATAGCTGATGGCTCCTACAATGAGCAGTTCTTC. Residues: CASSIADGSYNEQFF.

A note on this clonotype: Since no conserved phenylalanine or tryptophan closes the CDR3, a read error is the likely cause. No DNA is shown, since the ends of the CDR3 on it are uncertain; the CDR3 is the one TCRdb lists. This rearrangement joins TRBV7-9 to TRBJ1-5; TRBD1 reflects the table's D call only, with no check against the DNA. CDR1 and CDR2 from the germline V gene are SEHNR and FQNEAQ (reference sequence). The CDR3 region is 13 residues in length, termini included. The CDR3 reads CASSVTRRGGSDV.

The V and J genes are TRBV2 and TRBJ2-5; maybe TRBD2 (5 bases). TRBJ2-1 explains the end of the DNA better; the J call may be wrong. Germline CDR1 is SNHLY and CDR2 is FYNNEI. This CDR3 region has 13 residues. The CDR3 coding sequence is TGTGCCAGCAGTGAAGGGGAGATACATACCCAGTTCTTC. Amino acid sequence: CASSEGEIHTQFF.

This rearrangement joins TRBV7-9 to TRBJ1-6, with D uncertain. Trimming took 5 bases from V and 14 from J, leaving 16 bases between them. There are 13 residues in the CDR3. Germline-derived CDR1 and CDR2 are SEHNR and FQNEAQ (reference sequence). The CDR3 sequence is CASSVETSSALHF. The CDR3 nucleotides read TGTGCCAGCAGCGTAGAAACCAGCTCAGCCCTCCACTTT.

This clonotype occurred once. The V gene is TRBV4-2, the J gene TRBJ1-1; 7 positions agree with TRBD1. Germline lookup yields CDR1 LGHNA and CDR2 YNFKEQ. J gave up 7 bases and V 2 bases, and 4 bases lay outside the gene matches. The CDR3 sequence is 13 residues long. The CDR3 region has the DNA TGTGCCAGCAGCCAACCCAGGGGGGATGAAGCTTTCTTT. This gives the protein CASSQPRGDEAFF.